These 9 T cell receptor beta chains came from one sample sequenced in a study of shared clonotypes between healthy human individuals. Profiled with immunoSEQ multiplex PCR; TCRdb holds only in-frame clones, not every one. The profile shows over a million clones, 75% to 80% of them singletons. Sequencing input: memory CD4+ T cells from PBMCs. The subset: CD45RA-negative fraction. The receptors originated from a man between 18 and 29 years old in good health. Some clones in this sample may be carry-over from other donors' samples.

The gene calls are TRBV7-3 and TRBJ1-4; the match to TRBD1 covers 7 bases. CDR3 length: 14 residues. Germline CDR1 SGHTA, CDR2 FQGTGA. J lost 5 bases, V lost 5 bases, and 5 bases had no gene match. The CDR3 sequence is CASSPTGRNEKLFF. As DNA, the CDR3 is TGTGCCAGCAGCCCGACAGGGAGAAATGAAAAACTGTTTTTT.

Worth noting for this clone: Other DNA sequences in this sample translate to the same CDR3. This chain connects TRBV7-9 to TRBJ2-2, with D unresolved. V was cut by 2 bases and J by 1 base, with 5 bases left in between. The V gene's germline CDR1 is SEHNR and CDR2 FQNEAQ (reference sequence). The CDR3 consists of 14 residues. The CDR3 coding sequence is TGTGCCAGCAGCTTATCTGGGAACACCGGGGAGCTGTTTTTT. It encodes CASSLSGNTGELFF. Full variable domain (remainder filled in from reference TRBV7-9 and TRBJ2-2): DTGVSQNPRHKITKRGQNVTFRCDPISEHNRLYWYRQTLGQGPEFLTYFQNEAQLEKSRLLSDRFSAERPKGSFSTLEIQRTEQGDSAMYLCASSLSGNTGELFFGEGSRLTVL.

The V gene is TRBV11-3, the J gene TRBJ2-2, with a tentative D call TRBD2 (6 bases). CDR1 and CDR2 from the germline V gene are SGHNT and YENEEA. The CDR3 runs 15 residues. The V and J ends lost 5 bases and 4 bases respectively, with 14 bases between them. For the CDR3, the DNA is TGTGCCAGCAGCCCCGGACTAATAGGCACCGGGGAGCTGTTTTTT. Encoded protein: CASSPGLIGTGELFF.

The J gene is TRBJ1-5, the V gene TRBV5-8; 10 positions match TRBD1. Trimming removed 2 bases from V and 9 bases from J; junction bases left unmatched: 8. This CDR3 has 15 residues. Germline V gene sequence: CDR1 SGHTS, CDR2 YDEGEE. DNA for the CDR3: TGTGCCAGCAGCTTCCGCGGGACAGGGGAAGGGCCCCAGCATTTT. Protein sequence: CASSFRGTGEGPQHF. Supplemented by reference TRBV5-8 and TRBJ1-5, the full variable domain reads EAGVTQSPTHLIKTRGQQATLRCSPISGHTSVYWYQQALGLGLQFLLWYDEGEERNRGNFPPRFSGRQFPNYSSELNVNALELEDSALYLCASSFRGTGEGPQHFGDGTRLSIL.

V usage is TRBV10-2 and J usage is TRBJ2-7; D is unclear. The CDR3 runs 13 residues. Germline V gene lookup returns CDR1 WSHSY and CDR2 SAAADI. The V end was cut by 5 bases, the J end by 5 bases, with 13 bases between. For the CDR3, the DNA is TGCGCCAGCAGTATCCCCCCGGTGGACGAGCAGTACTTC. Translated: CASSIPPVDEQYF.

The chain couples TRBV29-1 to TRBJ2-2, with TRBD2 as a possible D gene (5 bases). CDR1 is SQVTM and CDR2 is ANQGSEA in the germline V gene. The CDR3 covers 13 residues. Deletions cut 4 bases from V and 7 bases from J, with 13 bases between. The DNA of the CDR3 is TGCAGCGTTGCCGGGGTAATTAGCGGGGAGCTGTTTTTT. Protein: CSVAGVISGELFF.

The chain has TRBV18 and TRBJ2-3; TRBD1 is a possible D gene (6 bases). Trimming pared 3 bases from V and 2 bases from J, leaving 9 bases between. Germline V gene lookup returns CDR1 KGHSH and CDR2 LQKENI. CDR3 size: 14 residues. CDR3 nucleotide sequence: TGTGCCAGCTCACCCGGACAGACCACAGATACGCAGTATTTT. Translated, it gives CASSPGQTTDTQYF.

In the case of this clone: Relative to the germline gene, one junction end is altered; a read error may explain this. V gene TRBV5-1 combines with J gene TRBJ1-4, with TRBD1 matching 8 bases. The CDR3 sequence is 15 residues long. The germline V gene encodes CDR1 SGHRS and CDR2 YFSETQ. This CDR3 is CTSSSSGTGGEKLFF. In DNA form, the CDR3 reads TGCACCAGCAGCTCCTCCGGGACAGGTGGAGAAAAACTGTTTTTT.

As to this clone: This could be a read error, since a much larger clone is one nucleotide away. The chain is built from TRBV7-7 and TRBJ1-1; D is unresolved. Per germline, CDR1 SSHAT and CDR2 FNYEAQ (reference sequence). Trimming shortened V by 4 bases and J by 0 bases, and 6 bases separated the two germline ends. This CDR3 spans 13 amino acids. The CDR3 protein is CASSSRMNTEAFF. The DNA for the CDR3 is TGTGCCAGCAGCTCCAGGATGAACACTGAAGCTTTCTTT.